This passage covers 13 T cell receptor beta chains from one sample sequenced in a study of T cell responses to AZD1222 COVID-19 vaccine. Assay: immunoSEQ multiplex PCR; the TCRdb copy retains only in-frame clones and omits some. The table includes around 190,000 clones, about 92% detected once. Specimen: peripheral blood, collected on day 0 of AZD1222 vaccination. The receptors originated from an adult in good health.

The V gene is TRBV4-2, the J gene TRBJ1-4, with a weak D call TRBD1 (5 bases). The V and J ends lost 4 bases and 2 bases respectively, with 11 bases between them. Germline V gives CDR1 LGHNA, CDR2 YNFKEQ. CDR3 size: 15 residues. This CDR3 reads CASSLDRSTNEKLFF. The CDR3 DNA is TGTGCCAGCAGCCTCGACAGATCCACTAATGAAAAACTGTTTTTT.

The rearrangement links TRBV25-1 to TRBJ2-1; the match to TRBD2 covers 9 bases. The V gene's germline CDR1 is MGHDK and CDR2 SYGVNS. Germline trimming cut 2 bases from V and 2 bases from J; bases unmatched to any gene: 7. The CDR3 runs to 17 residues. CDR3 nucleotides: TGTGCCAGCAGTGAAACCGGGACTAGCAAACCCTACAATGAGCAGTTCTTC. This encodes CASSETGTSKPYNEQFF.

The chain recombines TRBV29-1 with TRBJ1-5, with 9 bases lining up with TRBD1. Germline trimming cut 7 bases from V and 0 bases from J; bases unmatched to any gene: 4. Germline V gives CDR1 SQVTM, CDR2 ANQGSEA. The CDR3 loop spans 14 amino acids. The CDR3 spells CSAGTGNSNQPQHF. The CDR3 nucleotides are TGCAGCGCTGGGACAGGGAATAGCAATCAGCCCCAGCATTTT.

The chain carries TRBV19 and TRBJ2-1, with 10 bases fitting TRBD2. J was trimmed by 8 bases and V by 5 bases; bases with no gene match: 9. This CDR3 has 15 amino acids. Germline-derived CDR1 and CDR2 are LNHDA and SQIVND (reference sequence). This CDR3 is CASSPTAGGYDEQFF. CDR3 DNA sequence: TGTGCCAGTAGTCCGACAGCGGGGGGGTACGATGAGCAGTTCTTC.

The gene calls are TRBV19 and TRBJ1-6; D gene unclear. The CDR3 consists of 13 residues. Germline V gives CDR1 LNHDA, CDR2 SQIVND (reference sequence). The CDR3: CASSSSYNSPLHF. The CDR3 bases are TGTGCATCCTCTAGCTCCTATAATTCACCCCTCCACTTT.

The J gene is TRBJ2-1, the V gene TRBV4-1; 8 nucleotides line up with TRBD2. The CDR3 covers 19 residues. Germline trimming cut 4 bases from V and 0 bases from J; bases unmatched to any gene: 14. The germline V gene has CDR1 MGHRA and CDR2 YSYEKL. CDR3 in DNA: TGCGCCAGCAGCCCCCTCGGGTGGGGCGGGGGGTACTCCTACAATGAGCAGTTCTTC. Amino acids: CASSPLGWGGGYSYNEQFF.

The chain is built from TRBV11-2 and TRBJ2-7, with 7 positions matching TRBD1. The CDR3 runs to 15 residues. CDR1 and CDR2 from the germline V gene are SGHAT and FQNNGV. The ends lost 2 bases at V and 2 bases at J; junction bases unmatched: 6. CDR3 loop: CASSLHRGRTYEQYF. As DNA, the CDR3 is TGTGCCAGCAGCTTACACAGGGGCAGGACCTACGAGCAGTACTTC.

V gene TRBV19 combines with J gene TRBJ2-1, with 9 bases that match TRBD1. This CDR3 contains 15 residues. CDR1 and CDR2 (germline): LNHDA, SQIVND (reference sequence). V shed 4 bases and J 8 bases; nucleotides not matched to a gene: 9. CDR3 nucleotide sequence: TGTGCCAGTAGTAGGAGACAGGGGGTTGTGGATGAGCAGTTCTTC. Translation gives CASSRRQGVVDEQFF. The whole variable domain, filled in from reference TRBV19 and TRBJ2-1, reads DGGITQSPKYLFRKEGQNVTLSCEQNLNHDAMYWYRQDPGQGLRLIYYSQIVNDFQKGDIAEGYSVSREKKESFPLTVTSAQKNPTAFYLCASSRRQGVVDEQFFGPGTRLTVL.

This sequence joins TRBV21-1 and TRBJ1-6; TRBD1 reflects the table's D call only, with no check against the DNA. TRBV21-1 is recorded as a pseudogene. The CDR3 is 13 amino acids. CDR3 region: CASGQETASPLHF. In nucleotides, the CDR3 is TGTGCCAGCGGACAGGAGACGGCTTCACCCCTCCACTTT.

The V call is TRBV6-5, the J call TRBJ1-1, with D maybe TRBD1 (6 bases). CDR1 is MNHEY, CDR2 SVGAGI, per germline. The CDR3 extends over 12 amino acids. Between the trimmed V and J ends, which lost 8 bases and 0 bases, there was a span of 7 bases. CDR3 sequence (DNA): TGTGCCAGCCAGGGGATGAACACTGAAGCTTTCTTT. Translating gives CASQGMNTEAFF.

This clone appeared a single time. The chain recombines TRBV6-6 with TRBJ1-2, with D hard to call. Germline CDR1 and CDR2: MNHNY and SVGAGI (reference sequence). The length of the CDR3 is 13 residues. With 3 bases removed from V and 7 bases from J, the gap between germline ends came to 12 bases. This CDR3 is CASSYSEGLGYTF. Here the CDR3 DNA reads TGTGCCAGCAGTTATTCCGAAGGACTTGGCTACACCTTC.

The chain recombines TRBV4-2 with TRBJ1-2; 7 bases are a match to TRBD1. The CDR3 contains 17 residues. The trim removed 2 bases at V and 8 bases at J, leaving 17 bases unmatched. Germline V CDR1 and CDR2: LGHNA, YNFKEQ. The CDR3 DNA follows: TGTGCCAGCAGCCAACACCCGGGACAGTCGGTTCTCGACGGCTACACCTTC. Translation gives CASSQHPGQSVLDGYTF.

J is TRBJ1-6 and V is TRBV7-2, with D perhaps matching TRBD1 (6 bases). Trimming stripped 2 bases from V and 4 bases from J, with 9 bases between. Germline CDR1 SGHTA, CDR2 FQGNSA. This CDR3 has 15 amino acids. The CDR3 here is CASSLNRDYNSPLHF. In nucleotides, the CDR3 is TGTGCCAGCAGCTTAAACAGGGATTATAATTCACCCCTCCACTTT.